Shown below are 21 T cell receptor beta chains from a single sample sequenced in a study of blood T cell repertoires in COVID-19. Repertoires were generated with immunoSEQ multiplex PCR, while TCRdb's copy carries only in-frame clones and drops some. This sample has roughly 300,000 clones, with about 83% found just once. Material for sequencing was peripheral blood. The receptors come from a woman aged 50 to 60 with acute or convalescent COVID-19.

V and J are TRBV7-8 and TRBJ2-1; D is perhaps TRBD2 (5 bases). The CDR3 is 14 residues long. V was shortened by 6 bases and J by 1 base, with 10 bases between the two germline ends. Germline V gene sequence: CDR1 SGHVS, CDR2 FQNEAQ. Here the CDR3 reads CASRAGGSYNEQFF. DNA of the CDR3: TGTGCCAGCAGGGCGGGCGGGTCCTACAATGAGCAGTTCTTC.

The chain is built from TRBV2 and TRBJ2-2, with D uncertain. CDR1 and CDR2 from the germline V gene are SNHLY and FYNNEI. V lost 0 bases and J lost 7, with 12 bases in between. The CDR3 consists of 15 residues. This CDR3 reads CASSEASTAYGELFF. DNA for the CDR3: TGTGCCAGCAGTGAAGCGTCAACAGCTTACGGGGAGCTGTTTTTT.

The chain couples TRBV29-1 to TRBJ2-3; no definite D call. The CDR3 is 15 amino acids. CDR1 and CDR2 from the germline V gene are SQVTM and ANQGSEA. Trimming stripped 0 bases from V and 6 bases from J, with 16 bases between. This CDR3 reads CSVEDLGLGFDTQYF. In DNA form, the CDR3 reads TGCAGCGTTGAAGATCTCGGTCTAGGCTTTGATACGCAGTATTTT.

The V and J genes are TRBV6-5 and TRBJ2-3; a weak D match, TRBD2 (6 bases). V was pared by 8 bases and J by 4 bases, with 19 bases between. The CDR3 has 15 residues. Germline V gives CDR1 MNHEY, CDR2 SVGAGI. The CDR3 sequence: CASGGLSGRADTQYF. In DNA, the CDR3 is TGTGCCAGCGGGGGACTCTCCGGCCGAGCAGATACGCAGTATTTT.

The rearrangement uses TRBV24-1 and TRBJ2-2, with TRBD1 identical over 9 bases. V lost 3 bases to trimming and J lost 3 bases; unmatched junction nucleotides: 4. CDR3 length equals 16 residues. From germline, CDR1 is KGHDR and CDR2 SFDVKD. CDR3 coding DNA: TGTGCCACCAGTGATGGGGACAGGGTCCACACCGGGGAGCTGTTTTTT. It translates to CATSDGDRVHTGELFF.

V is TRBV20-1 and J is TRBJ2-1; no definite D call. The germline V gene encodes CDR1 DFQATT and CDR2 SNEGSKA (reference sequence). The germline V and J ends were trimmed by 3 bases and 5 bases, with 11 bases remaining between them. The CDR3 extends over 13 amino acids. The CDR3 DNA reads as TGCAGTGCTAGTCGGTCATTCGACAATGAGCAGTTCTTC. Its protein is CSASRSFDNEQFF.

This chain uses TRBV10-3 with TRBJ2-5; maybe TRBD2 (5 bases). V lost 3 bases to trimming and J lost 8 bases, with 16 bases between them. This CDR3 is 14 amino acids long. Germline V CDR1 and CDR2: ENHRY, SYGVKD. CDR3 nucleotide sequence: TGTGCCATCAGTGACCGAGCGGACCTGGGAACCCAGTACTTC. Protein: CAISDRADLGTQYF.

The chain recombines TRBV27 with TRBJ2-1, with no clear D. Germline lookup yields CDR1 MNHEY and CDR2 SMNVEV (reference sequence). The CDR3 runs 15 residues. V was pared by 5 bases and J by 5 bases, with 16 bases between. The CDR3 spells CASSIRLPENNEQFF. As DNA, the CDR3 is TGTGCCAGCAGTATAAGACTCCCCGAAAACAATGAGCAGTTCTTC.

The J gene is TRBJ2-7, the V gene TRBV27; TRBD1 aligns across 11 bases. V dropped 4 bases and J dropped 4; count of bases not matched to a gene: 6. CDR1 is MNHEY and CDR2 is SMNVEV in the germline V gene (reference sequence). This CDR3 has 15 residues. The CDR3 region has the DNA TGTGCCAGCAGTTATTCCGGACAGGGGGCTTACGAGCAGTACTTC. As protein: CASSYSGQGAYEQYF.

This chain joins TRBV5-1 and TRBJ2-2; D perhaps matches TRBD2 (5 bases). Germline CDR1 is SGHRS and CDR2 is YFSETQ. V gave up 3 bases and J gave up 1 base, with 10 bases separating them. This CDR3 is built from 15 residues. CDR3 nucleotides: TGCGCCAGCAGCTCAAGGGAGCAGAACACCGGGGAGCTGTTTTTT. Translated, it gives CASSSREQNTGELFF.

The chain employs TRBV5-8 and TRBJ2-5; tentatively, D is TRBD2 (6 bases). Germline V gene data show CDR1 as SGHTS and CDR2 as YDEGEE. Between the trimmed V and J ends, which lost 4 bases and 5 bases, there was a span of 9 bases. The CDR3 is 12 amino acids. CDR3 protein: CASSRGWETQYF. For the CDR3, the DNA is TGTGCCAGCAGCCGGGGGTGGGAGACCCAGTACTTC.

This chain uses TRBV18 with TRBJ2-2; TRBD2 matches at 9 bases. The trim removed 6 bases at V and 1 base at J, leaving 6 bases unmatched. Germline V gene data show CDR1 as KGHSH and CDR2 as LQKENI. CDR3 size: 16 residues. The DNA for the CDR3 is TGTGCCAGCTCCCTTAGCGGGGGACTGAACACCGGGGAGCTGTTTTTT. It yields the protein CASSLSGGLNTGELFF.

The gene calls are TRBV2 and TRBJ1-5; no clear D gene. The germline V gene encodes CDR1 SNHLY and CDR2 FYNNEI. V shed 2 bases and J shed 2 bases, with 16 bases lying between them. This CDR3 has 17 amino acids. The CDR3 loop is CASSELSFRWGNQPQHF. As DNA, the CDR3 is TGTGCCAGCAGTGAATTATCGTTCAGGTGGGGCAATCAGCCCCAGCATTTT.

J is TRBJ1-5 and V is TRBV12-3 or TRBV12-4; TRBD1 is a possible D gene (5 bases). Trimming took 7 bases from V and 6 from J, leaving 10 bases between them. The CDR3 runs 12 residues. Written as DNA, the CDR3 is TGTGCCAGCACCAAAGGGGTTCAGCCCCAGCATTTT. Amino acids: CASTKGVQPQHF.

The chain uses TRBV27 and TRBJ1-5, with D tentatively TRBD1 (6 bases). Per germline, CDR1 MNHEY and CDR2 SMNVEV (reference sequence). V was trimmed by 5 bases and J by 0 bases, leaving 14 bases between them. CDR3 size: 16 residues. CDR3 protein: CASSARQVHSNQPQHF. CDR3 sequence (DNA): TGTGCCAGCAGTGCCAGACAGGTACATAGCAATCAGCCCCAGCATTTT.

The rearrangement uses TRBV20-1 and TRBJ1-2, with 11 nucleotides matching TRBD1. V gave up 3 bases and J gave up 4 bases; unmatched junction bases: 1. The germline gives CDR1 DFQATT, CDR2 SNEGSKA (reference sequence). This CDR3 contains 13 residues. The CDR3 bases are TGCAGTGCTAGTGGGACAGGGGGCTATGGCTACACCTTC. Its translation is CSASGTGGYGYTF.

The chain recombines TRBV19 with TRBJ2-7; perhaps TRBD1 as D (6 bases). Germline assignment: CDR1 LNHDA and CDR2 SQIVND (reference sequence). V shed 8 bases and J shed 0 bases, with 17 bases lying between them. The CDR3 is 15 residues long. CDR3 sequence reads: CASGLTGSGSYEQYF. CDR3 in DNA: TGTGCCAGTGGACTCACAGGGTCCGGCTCCTACGAGCAGTACTTC.

This clone was recorded only once. V gene TRBV7-2 combines with J gene TRBJ2-5; 7 nucleotides match TRBD2. V lost 5 bases and J lost 5; bases outside the gene matches: 8. The germline gives CDR1 SGHTA, CDR2 FQGNSA. This CDR3 has 14 residues. The CDR3 spells CASSPMGGSETQYF. CDR3 sequence (DNA): TGTGCCAGCAGCCCTATGGGAGGGTCGGAGACCCAGTACTTC.

The rearrangement uses TRBV14 and TRBJ2-3, with 10 bases fitting TRBD2. The CDR3 loop spans 22 amino acids. V was pared by 4 bases and J by 2 bases, with 24 bases of the junction left unmatched. The germline CDR1 and CDR2 sequences are SGHDN and FVKESK. The CDR3 DNA sequence: TGTGCCAGCAGCCGCCTCGACAGGGGCGCCGGTAGCGGGAGGCGCTTCACAGATACGCAGTATTTT. Translation gives CASSRLDRGAGSGRRFTDTQYF.

The V gene is TRBV24-1, the J gene TRBJ2-7; TRBD1 matches at 7 bases. V shed 4 bases and J 9 bases; nucleotides not matched to a gene: 8. Germline V gene data show CDR1 as KGHDR and CDR2 as SFDVKD. This CDR3 is 13 amino acids long. CDR3 protein: CATSDHRGRGQYF. CDR3 coding DNA: TGTGCCACCAGTGACCACAGGGGAAGGGGGCAGTACTTC.

This clone was seen only once. The rearrangement uses TRBV9 and TRBJ2-1; the D gene is possibly TRBD2 (5 bases). The CDR3 is 16 amino acids. V lost 4 bases, J lost 0 bases, and 14 bases lay in between. Germline V lookup: CDR1 SGDLS, CDR2 YYNGEE. The CDR3: CASSLQAVSSYNEQFF. CDR3 in DNA: TGTGCCAGCAGCCTTCAAGCGGTAAGCTCCTACAATGAGCAGTTCTTC.